This TCR beta chain was sequenced in a study of shared clonotypes between healthy human individuals. Findings and limits, study-wide: Deeper or shallower sequencing was expected to change how clonotypes are shared among donors. Larger estimated richness was generally seen in naive subsets than in memory subsets.

Using immunoSEQ multiplex PCR, the repertoire was profiled, and TCRdb retains in-frame clones only, with some absent. The sample has roughly 2,500,000 clones, 80% to 95% seen once. Remarks on this clone: Its antigen is currently unknown.

The CDR3 runs 13 residues. CDR1 and CDR2 (germline): MDHEN, SYDVKM. Trimming shortened V by 3 bases and J by 2 bases, and 8 bases separated the two germline ends. Partitioning of CD4+ cells yielded a CD45RA+ naive subset and a CD45RA-negative memory subset. The chain carries TRBV28 and TRBJ2-7, with D perhaps matching TRBD2 (5 bases). The sequenced sample was naive CD4+ T cells from PBMCs. Subset in this sample: CD45RA+ positively selected. The sequence derives from a man aged 18-30 years in good health. Some clones in this sample may be carry-over from other donors' samples. CDR3 region: CASSLRVPYEQYF. In DNA, the CDR3 is TGTGCCAGCAGTTTGCGGGTGCCCTACGAGCAGTACTTC. Looking up the rest from reference TRBV28 and TRBJ2-7 gives the full variable domain: DVKVTQSSRYLVKRTGEKVFLECVQDMDHENMFWYRQDPGLGLRLIYFSYDVKMKEKGDIPEGYSVSREKKERFSLILESASTNQTSMYLCASSLRVPYEQYFGPGTRLTVT.